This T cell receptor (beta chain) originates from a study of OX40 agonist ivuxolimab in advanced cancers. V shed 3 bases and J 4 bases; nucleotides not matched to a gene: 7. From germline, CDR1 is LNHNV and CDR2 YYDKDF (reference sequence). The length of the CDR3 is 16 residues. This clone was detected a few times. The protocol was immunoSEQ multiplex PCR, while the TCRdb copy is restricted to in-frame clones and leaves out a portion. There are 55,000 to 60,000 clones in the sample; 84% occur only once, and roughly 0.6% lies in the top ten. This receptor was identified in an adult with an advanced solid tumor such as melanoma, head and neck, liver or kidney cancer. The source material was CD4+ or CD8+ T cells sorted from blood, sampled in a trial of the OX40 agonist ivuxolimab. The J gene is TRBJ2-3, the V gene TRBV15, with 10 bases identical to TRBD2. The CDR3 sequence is CATSRGSGGASDTQYF. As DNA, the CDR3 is TGTGCCACCAGCAGGGGCAGCGGGGGGGCCTCAGATACGCAGTATTTT.